A single sample is the source of the 11 T cell receptor beta chains below, sequenced in a study of blood T cell repertoires in COVID-19 (dated by TCRdb to the early 2020s). The protocol used for the library was the immunoSEQ multiplex PCR assay. As stored in TCRdb, this immuneACCESS dataset retains in-frame rearrangements with V and J assigned. A fraction of the clones does not appear; measured against another copy, unresolved V genes explain less than half of the discrepancy, and the remainder lacks a known reason. The sample records some 100,000 clones, 88% of which are singletons. The ten largest account for about 6.5% of the sample. The specimen sequenced was peripheral blood. The receptor source for this set is a woman aged 60-75 years with acute or convalescent COVID-19.

The chain is built from TRBV5-5 and TRBJ2-1; TRBD2 aligns across 10 bases. The CDR3 consists of 14 residues. CDR1 is SGHKS and CDR2 is YYEKEE in the germline V gene (reference sequence). V shed 6 bases and J 5 bases; nucleotides not matched to a gene: 5. The CDR3 reads CASTAGGLNNEQFF. The DNA for the CDR3 is TGTGCCAGCACAGCGGGAGGGCTGAACAATGAGCAGTTCTTC.

This rearrangement joins TRBV2 to TRBJ2-4, with D possibly matching TRBD1 (5 bases). The CDR3 consists of 16 residues. V shed 5 bases and J shed 5 bases, with 19 bases lying between them. From germline, CDR1 is SNHLY and CDR2 FYNNEI. The CDR3: CASSSSLIRGENIQYF. CDR3 sequence (DNA): TGTGCCAGCAGTTCCTCCCTGATAAGGGGTGAAAACATTCAGTACTTC.

CDR3 region: CSVSTSLVDYEQYF. The DNA for the CDR3 is TGCAGCGTATCGACTAGTTTGGTGGACTACGAGCAGTACTTC. J is TRBJ2-7 and V is TRBV29-1; possible D gene TRBD2, 6 bases. Germline V gives CDR1 SQVTM, CDR2 ANQGSEA. CDR3 length equals 14 residues. V dropped 6 bases and J dropped 3 bases, with 18 bases sitting between them.

The chain links TRBV9 to TRBJ1-3; D gene ambiguous. The CDR3 totals 14 residues. Germline loops: CDR1 SGDLS, CDR2 YYNGEE. V lost 0 bases and J lost 0, with 4 bases in between. The CDR3 DNA reads as TGTGCCAGCAGCGTAGAGCACTCTGGAAACACCATATATTTT. Amino acid sequence: CASSVEHSGNTIYF. Full variable domain (rest looked up from reference TRBV9 and TRBJ1-3): DSGVTQTPKHLITATGQRVTLRCSPRSGDLSVYWYQQSLDQGLQFLIQYYNGEERAKGNILERFSAQQFPDLHSELNLSSLELGDSALYFCASSVEHSGNTIYFGEGSWLTVV.

The V and J genes are TRBV11-2 and TRBJ2-7; 12 positions agree with TRBD1. The CDR3 contains 14 residues. Trimming cost V 3 bases and J 6 bases; bases outside gene matches: 3. Looked up from germline, CDR1 is SGHAT and CDR2 is FQNNGV. Here the CDR3 DNA reads TGTGCCAGCAGCTTGGGACAGGGGGCGTTCGAGCAGTACGTC. It yields the protein CASSLGQGAFEQYV.

A single count supports this clone. The chain recombines TRBV9 with TRBJ1-3, with D tentatively TRBD1 (5 bases). This CDR3 comprises 15 residues. Germline lookup yields CDR1 SGDLS and CDR2 YYNGEE. With 4 bases removed from V and 0 bases from J, the gap between germline ends came to 11 bases. The CDR3 loop reads CASSFQGRSGNTIYF. CDR3 DNA: TGTGCCAGCAGCTTTCAGGGTCGCTCTGGAAACACCATATATTTT. The entire variable domain, with the rest obtained from reference TRBV9 and TRBJ1-3, is as follows: DSGVTQTPKHLITATGQRVTLRCSPRSGDLSVYWYQQSLDQGLQFLIQYYNGEERAKGNILERFSAQQFPDLHSELNLSSLELGDSALYFCASSFQGRSGNTIYFGEGSWLTVV.

The chain employs TRBV24-1 and TRBJ2-1; 11 bases line up with TRBD2. Germline assignment: CDR1 KGHDR and CDR2 SFDVKD. The CDR3 loop spans 13 amino acids. V gave up 8 bases and J gave up 6 bases; unmatched junction bases: 2. The CDR3 is CATTGLAGNEQFF. The CDR3 region has the DNA TGTGCCACCACAGGACTAGCGGGCAATGAGCAGTTCTTC.

The chain is built from TRBV10-3 and TRBJ1-3; TRBD1 matches at 10 bases. This CDR3 comprises 17 residues. The germline CDR1 and CDR2 sequences are ENHRY and SYGVKD. Unmatched junction bases numbered 16, after V lost 10 bases and J lost 4 bases. The CDR3 bases are TGTGCCAACTCCCCGGGACAGGGGAAGAATGGCGGAAACACCATATATTTT. Its protein is CANSPGQGKNGGNTIYF.

V usage is TRBV6-5 and J usage is TRBJ1-1; TRBD1 agrees at 7 bases. After removal of 5 bases from V and 7 bases from J, the junction contained 1 base not matched to a gene. The CDR3 has 11 amino acids. Germline CDR1 and CDR2: MNHEY and SVGAGI. CDR3 in amino acids: CASSRQGEAFF. The CDR3 DNA sequence: TGTGCCAGCAGTCGACAGGGTGAAGCTTTCTTT.

The rearrangement joins TRBV7-3 to TRBJ2-1; D is unclear. V was shortened by 2 bases and J by 4 bases, with 6 bases between the two germline ends. CDR3 length equals 13 residues. Germline V gene lookup returns CDR1 SGHTA and CDR2 FQGTGA. CDR3 residues: CASSLERYNEQFF. The CDR3 bases are TGTGCCAGCAGCTTAGAACGGTACAATGAGCAGTTCTTC.

This CDR3 is CASSLGGGSSNQPQHF. The DNA of the CDR3 is TGCGCCAGCAGCTTGGGAGGGGGCAGTAGCAATCAGCCCCAGCATTTT. The chain links TRBV5-1 to TRBJ1-5; 7 bases are shared with TRBD1. V trimming: 0 bases; J trimming: 0 bases; junction bases outside the gene matches: 3. The germline V gene has CDR1 SGHRS and CDR2 YFSETQ. The CDR3 contains 16 residues.